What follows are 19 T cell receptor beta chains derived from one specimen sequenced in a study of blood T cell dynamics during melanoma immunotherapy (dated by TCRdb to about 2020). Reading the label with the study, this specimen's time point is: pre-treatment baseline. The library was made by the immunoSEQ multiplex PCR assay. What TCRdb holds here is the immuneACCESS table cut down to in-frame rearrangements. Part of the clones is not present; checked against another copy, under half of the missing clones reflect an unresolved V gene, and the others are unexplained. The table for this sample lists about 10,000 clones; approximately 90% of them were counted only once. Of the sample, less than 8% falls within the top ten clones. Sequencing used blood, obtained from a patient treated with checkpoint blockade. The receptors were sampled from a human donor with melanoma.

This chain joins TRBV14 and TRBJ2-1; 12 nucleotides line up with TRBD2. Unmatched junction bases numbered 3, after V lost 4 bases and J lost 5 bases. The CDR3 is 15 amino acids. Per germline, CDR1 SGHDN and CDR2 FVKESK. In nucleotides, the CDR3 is TGTGCCAGCAGCCCTAGCGGGAGGGCCCACAATGAGCAGTTCTTC. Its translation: CASSPSGRAHNEQFF.

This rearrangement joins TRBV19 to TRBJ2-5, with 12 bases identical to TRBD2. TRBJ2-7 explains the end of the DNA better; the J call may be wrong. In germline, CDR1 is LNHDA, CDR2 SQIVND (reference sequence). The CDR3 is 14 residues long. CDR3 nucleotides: TGTGCCAGTAGTCGACTAGCGGGAGAGTACGAGCAGTACTTC. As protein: CASSRLAGEYEQYF.

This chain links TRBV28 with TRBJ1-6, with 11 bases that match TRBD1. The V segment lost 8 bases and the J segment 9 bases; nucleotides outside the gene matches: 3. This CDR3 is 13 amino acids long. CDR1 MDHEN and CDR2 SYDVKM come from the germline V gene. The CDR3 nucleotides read TGTGCCAGCGGGGACAGGGGGACTTCACCCCTCCACTTT. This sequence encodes CASGDRGTSPLHF.

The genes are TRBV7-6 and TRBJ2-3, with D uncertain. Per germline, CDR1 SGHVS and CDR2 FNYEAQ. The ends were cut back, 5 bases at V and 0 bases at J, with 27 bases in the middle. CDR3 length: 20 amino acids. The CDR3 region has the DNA TGTGCCAGCAGCGAATCGGGTATCCCGACAAGATTTACTAGCACAGATACGCAGTATTTT. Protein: CASSESGIPTRFTSTDTQYF.

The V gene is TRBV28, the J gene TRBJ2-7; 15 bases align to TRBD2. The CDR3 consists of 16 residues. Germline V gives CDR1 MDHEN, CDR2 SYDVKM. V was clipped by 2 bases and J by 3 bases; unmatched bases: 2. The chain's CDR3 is CASSLGTSGRHYEQYF. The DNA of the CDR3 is TGTGCCAGCAGTTTAGGGACTAGCGGGAGGCACTACGAGCAGTACTTC.

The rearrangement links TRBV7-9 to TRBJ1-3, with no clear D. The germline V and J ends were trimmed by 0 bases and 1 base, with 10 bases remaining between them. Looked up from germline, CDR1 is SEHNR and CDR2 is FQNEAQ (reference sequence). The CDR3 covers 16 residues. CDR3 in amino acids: CASSLAMRASGNTIYF. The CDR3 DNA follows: TGTGCCAGCAGCTTAGCGATGCGGGCTTCTGGAAACACCATATATTTT.

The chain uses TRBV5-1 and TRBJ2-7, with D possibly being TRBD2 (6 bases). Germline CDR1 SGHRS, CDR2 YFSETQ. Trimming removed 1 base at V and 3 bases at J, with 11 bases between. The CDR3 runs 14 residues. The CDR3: CASSLTGEGYEQYF. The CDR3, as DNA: TGCGCCAGCAGCTTGACGGGAGAGGGCTACGAGCAGTACTTC. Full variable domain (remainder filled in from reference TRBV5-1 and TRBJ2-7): KAGVTQTPRYLIKTRGQQVTLSCSPISGHRSVSWYQQTPGQGLQFLFEYFSETQRNKGNFPGRFSGRQFSNSRSEMNVSTLELGDSALYLCASSLTGEGYEQYFGPGTRLTVT.

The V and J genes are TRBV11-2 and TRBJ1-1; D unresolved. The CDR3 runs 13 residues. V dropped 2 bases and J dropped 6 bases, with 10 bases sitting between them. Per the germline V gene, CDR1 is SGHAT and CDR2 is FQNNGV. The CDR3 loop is CASSLLEGPEAFF. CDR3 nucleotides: TGTGCCAGCAGCTTACTTGAGGGCCCTGAAGCTTTCTTT.

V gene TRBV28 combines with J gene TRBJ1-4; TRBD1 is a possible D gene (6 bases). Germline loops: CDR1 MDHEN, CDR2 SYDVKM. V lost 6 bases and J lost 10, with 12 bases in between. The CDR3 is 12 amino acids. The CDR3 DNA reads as TGTGCCAGCAGGACCGGGACACGAAAACTGTTTTTT. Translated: CASRTGTRKLFF. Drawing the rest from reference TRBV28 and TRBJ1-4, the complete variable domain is DVKVTQSSRYLVKRTGEKVFLECVQDMDHENMFWYRQDPGLGLRLIYFSYDVKMKEKGDIPEGYSVSREKKERFSLILESASTNQTSMYLCASRTGTRKLFFGSGTQLSVL.

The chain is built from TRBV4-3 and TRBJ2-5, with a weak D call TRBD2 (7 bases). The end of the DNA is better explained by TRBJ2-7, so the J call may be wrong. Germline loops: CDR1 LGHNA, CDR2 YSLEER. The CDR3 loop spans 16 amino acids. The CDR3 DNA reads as TGCGCCAGCAGCCAAGATAGGGGGGGATCCCCCTACGAGCAGTACTTC. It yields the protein CASSQDRGGSPYEQYF.

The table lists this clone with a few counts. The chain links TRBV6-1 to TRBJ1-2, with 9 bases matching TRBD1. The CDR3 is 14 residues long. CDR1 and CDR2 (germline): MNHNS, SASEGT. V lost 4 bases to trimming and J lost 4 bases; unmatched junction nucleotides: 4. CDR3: CASSVGQGGYGYTF. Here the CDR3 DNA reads TGTGCCAGCAGTGTGGGACAGGGAGGCTATGGCTACACCTTC.

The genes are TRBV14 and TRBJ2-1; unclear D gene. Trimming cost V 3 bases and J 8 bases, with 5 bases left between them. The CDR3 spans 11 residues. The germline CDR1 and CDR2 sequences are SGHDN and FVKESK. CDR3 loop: CASSQAYEQFF. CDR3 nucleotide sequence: TGTGCCAGCAGCCAGGCCTATGAGCAGTTCTTC.

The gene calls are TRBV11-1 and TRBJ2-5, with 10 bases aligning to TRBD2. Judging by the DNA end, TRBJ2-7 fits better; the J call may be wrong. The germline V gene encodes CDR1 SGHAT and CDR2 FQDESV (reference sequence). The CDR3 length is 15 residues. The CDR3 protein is CASSALAGDVGEQYF. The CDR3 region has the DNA TGTGCCAGCAGCGCCCTAGCGGGGGATGTCGGCGAGCAGTACTTC.

CDR3 nucleotides: TGTGCCAGCAGCATAGGGACAGTTCATAATGAAAAACTGTTTTTT. Protein product: CASSIGTVHNEKLFF. The gene calls are TRBV7-6 and TRBJ1-4; TRBD1 matches at 7 bases. The V gene's germline CDR1 is SGHVS and CDR2 FNYEAQ. The junction had 7 bases not matched to a gene; V was cut back by 5 bases and J by 4 bases. The CDR3 contains 15 residues.

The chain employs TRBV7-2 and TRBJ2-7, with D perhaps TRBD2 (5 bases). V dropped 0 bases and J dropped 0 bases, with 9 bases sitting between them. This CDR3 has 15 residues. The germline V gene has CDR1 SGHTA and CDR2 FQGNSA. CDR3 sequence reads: CASSLALGVSYEQYF. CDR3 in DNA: TGTGCCAGCAGCTTAGCGCTCGGGGTCTCCTACGAGCAGTACTTC.

CDR3 sequence reads: CASSSLAGDNEQFF. For the CDR3, the DNA is TGTGCCAGCAGCTCCCTAGCGGGGGACAATGAGCAGTTCTTC. The rearrangement joins TRBV7-6 to TRBJ2-1, with 10 positions matching TRBD2. V lost 4 bases to trimming and J lost 5 bases; unmatched junction nucleotides: 2. CDR1 and CDR2 (germline): SGHVS, FNYEAQ. CDR3 length equals 14 residues.

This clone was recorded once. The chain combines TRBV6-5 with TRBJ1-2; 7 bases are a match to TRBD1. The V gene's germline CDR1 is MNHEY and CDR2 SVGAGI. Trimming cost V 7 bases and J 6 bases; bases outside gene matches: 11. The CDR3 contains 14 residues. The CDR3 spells CASNPQGGADGYTF. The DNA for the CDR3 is TGTGCCAGCAACCCCCAGGGGGGTGCGGATGGCTACACCTTC.

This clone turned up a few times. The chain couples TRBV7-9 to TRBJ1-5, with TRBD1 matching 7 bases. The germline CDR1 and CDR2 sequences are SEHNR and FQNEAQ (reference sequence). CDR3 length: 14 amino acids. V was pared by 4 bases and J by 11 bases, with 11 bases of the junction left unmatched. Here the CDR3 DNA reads TGTGCCAGCAGCTCTTCCGGGACAGTCGAATCCCAGCATTTT. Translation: CASSSSGTVESQHF.

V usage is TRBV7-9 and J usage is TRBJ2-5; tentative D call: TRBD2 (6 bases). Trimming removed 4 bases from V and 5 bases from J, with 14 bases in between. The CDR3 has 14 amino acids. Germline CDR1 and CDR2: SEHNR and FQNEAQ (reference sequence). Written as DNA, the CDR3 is TGTGCCAGCAGCTCGCCCCCGGGAGTGGAGACCCAGTACTTC. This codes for CASSSPPGVETQYF. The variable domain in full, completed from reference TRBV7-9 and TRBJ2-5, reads DTGVSQNPRHKITKRGQNVTFRCDPISEHNRLYWYRQTLGQGPEFLTYFQNEAQLEKSRLLSDRFSAERPKGSFSTLEIQRTEQGDSAMYLCASSSPPGVETQYFGPGTRLLVL.